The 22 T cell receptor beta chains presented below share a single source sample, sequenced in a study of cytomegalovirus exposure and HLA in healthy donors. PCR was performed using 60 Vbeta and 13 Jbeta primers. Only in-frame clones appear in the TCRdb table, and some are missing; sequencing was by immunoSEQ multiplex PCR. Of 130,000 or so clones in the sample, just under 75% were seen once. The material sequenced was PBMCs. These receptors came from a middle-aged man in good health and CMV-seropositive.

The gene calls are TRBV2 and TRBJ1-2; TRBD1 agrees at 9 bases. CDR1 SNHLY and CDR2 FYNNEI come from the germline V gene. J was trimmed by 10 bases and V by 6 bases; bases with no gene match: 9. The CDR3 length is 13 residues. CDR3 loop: CASSEGQGVAYTF. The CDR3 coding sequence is TGTGCCAGCAGCGAGGGACAGGGAGTCGCCTACACCTTC.

CDR3 in amino acids: CASSDRVSQPQHF. The CDR3 region has the DNA TGTGCCAGCAGTGACAGGGTTAGTCAGCCCCAGCATTTT. The chain carries TRBV27 and TRBJ1-5; 7 bases are a match to TRBD1. Germline CDR1 MNHEY, CDR2 SMNVEV (reference sequence). The trim removed 5 bases at V and 6 bases at J, leaving 4 bases unmatched. The CDR3 totals 13 residues.

The CDR3 is CASSQEGDRGMDTQYF. The CDR3 DNA reads TGTGCCAGCAGCCAAGAAGGTGACAGGGGGATGGATACGCAGTATTTT. The chain links TRBV4-2 to TRBJ2-3, with 9 bases that match TRBD1. Germline V CDR1 and CDR2: LGHNA, YNFKEQ. The ends lost 0 bases at V and 6 bases at J; junction bases unmatched: 7. The CDR3 has 16 residues.

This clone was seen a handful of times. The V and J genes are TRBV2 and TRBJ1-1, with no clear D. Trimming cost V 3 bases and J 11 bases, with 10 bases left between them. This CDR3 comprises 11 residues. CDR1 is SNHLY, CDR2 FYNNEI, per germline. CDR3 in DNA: TGTGCCAGCAGTGAGGGCCCTAAGGCTTTCTTT. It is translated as CASSEGPKAFF.

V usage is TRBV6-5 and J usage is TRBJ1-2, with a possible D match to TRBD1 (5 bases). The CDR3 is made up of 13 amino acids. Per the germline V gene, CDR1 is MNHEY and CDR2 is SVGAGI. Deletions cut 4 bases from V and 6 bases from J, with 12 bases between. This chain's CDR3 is CASSSAGLDGYTF. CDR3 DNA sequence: TGTGCCAGCAGTTCGGCAGGGCTCGATGGCTACACCTTC.

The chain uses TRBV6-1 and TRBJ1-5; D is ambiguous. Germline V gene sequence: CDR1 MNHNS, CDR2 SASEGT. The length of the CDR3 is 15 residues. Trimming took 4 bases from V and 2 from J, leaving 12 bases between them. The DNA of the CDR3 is TGTGCCAGCAGTGCAGACCTTCGGGGCAATCAGCCCCAGCATTTT. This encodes CASSADLRGNQPQHF.

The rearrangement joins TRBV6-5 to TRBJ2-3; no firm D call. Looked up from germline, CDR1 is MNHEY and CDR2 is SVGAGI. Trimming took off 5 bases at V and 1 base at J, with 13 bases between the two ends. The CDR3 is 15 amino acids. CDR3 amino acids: CASSPLLAGTDTQYF. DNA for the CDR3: TGTGCCAGCAGTCCTTTGTTGGCCGGCACAGATACGCAGTATTTT.

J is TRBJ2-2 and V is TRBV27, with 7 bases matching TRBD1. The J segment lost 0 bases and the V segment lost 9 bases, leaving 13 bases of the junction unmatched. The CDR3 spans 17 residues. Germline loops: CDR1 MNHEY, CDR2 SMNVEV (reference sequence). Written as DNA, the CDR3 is TGTGCCAGTGGAGACCGGGACAGCGGATCGAACACCGGGGAGCTGTTTTTT. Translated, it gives CASGDRDSGSNTGELFF.

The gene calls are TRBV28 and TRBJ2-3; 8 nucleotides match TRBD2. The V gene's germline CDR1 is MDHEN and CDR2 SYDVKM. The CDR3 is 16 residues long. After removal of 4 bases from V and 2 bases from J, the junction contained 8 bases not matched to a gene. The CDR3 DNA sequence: TGTGCCAGCAGTTCCACTAGCGGAATAAACACAGATACGCAGTATTTT. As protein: CASSSTSGINTDTQYF.

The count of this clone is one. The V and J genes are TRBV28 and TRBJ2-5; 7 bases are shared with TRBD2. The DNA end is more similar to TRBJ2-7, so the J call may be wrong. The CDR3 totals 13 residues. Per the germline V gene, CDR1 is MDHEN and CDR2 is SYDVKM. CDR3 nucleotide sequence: TGTGCCAGCACTCCGGGACTAAGAAACGAGCAGTACTTC. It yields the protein CASTPGLRNEQYF.

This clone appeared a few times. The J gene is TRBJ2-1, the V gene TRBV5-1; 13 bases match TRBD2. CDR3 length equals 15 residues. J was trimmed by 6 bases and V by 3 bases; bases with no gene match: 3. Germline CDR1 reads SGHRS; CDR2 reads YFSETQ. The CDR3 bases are TGCGCCAGCAGCTCAGGACTAGCGGGAGTCAATGAGCAGTTCTTC. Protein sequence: CASSSGLAGVNEQFF.

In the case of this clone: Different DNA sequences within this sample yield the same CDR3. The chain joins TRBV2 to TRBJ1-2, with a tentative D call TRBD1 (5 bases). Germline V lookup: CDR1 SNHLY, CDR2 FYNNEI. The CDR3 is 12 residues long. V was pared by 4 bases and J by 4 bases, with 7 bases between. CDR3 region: CASSGDSYGYTF. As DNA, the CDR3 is TGTGCCAGCAGTGGAGACAGCTATGGCTACACCTTC. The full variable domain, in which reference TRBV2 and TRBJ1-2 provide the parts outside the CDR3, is EPEVTQTPSHQVTQMGQEVILRCVPISNHLYFYWYRQILGQKVEFLVSFYNNEISEKSEIFDDQFSVERPDGSNFTLKIRSTKLEDSAMYFCASSGDSYGYTFGSGTRLTVV.

The CDR3 protein is CASSLLSTGLQPQHF. For the CDR3, the DNA is TGTGCCAGCAGTTTACTTTCGACAGGGCTTCAGCCCCAGCATTTT. J is TRBJ1-5 and V is TRBV6-6; 7 bases agree with TRBD1. The CDR3 consists of 15 residues. Germline-derived CDR1 and CDR2 are MNHNY and SVGAGI (reference sequence). Trimming removed 4 bases from V and 6 bases from J; junction bases left unmatched: 9.

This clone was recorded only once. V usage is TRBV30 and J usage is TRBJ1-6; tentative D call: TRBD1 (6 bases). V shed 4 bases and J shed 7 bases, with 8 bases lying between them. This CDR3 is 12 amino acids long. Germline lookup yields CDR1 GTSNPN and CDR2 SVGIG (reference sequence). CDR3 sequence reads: CAWKGTNSPLHF. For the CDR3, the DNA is TGTGCCTGGAAGGGGACAAATTCACCCCTCCACTTT.

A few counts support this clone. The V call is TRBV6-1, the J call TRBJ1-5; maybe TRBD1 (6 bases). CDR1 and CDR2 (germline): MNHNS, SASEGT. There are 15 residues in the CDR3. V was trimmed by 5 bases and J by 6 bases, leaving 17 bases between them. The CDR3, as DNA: TGTGCCAGCAGTTCTGCCCCCACAGGGCGTCAGCCCCAGCATTTT. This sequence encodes CASSSAPTGRQPQHF.

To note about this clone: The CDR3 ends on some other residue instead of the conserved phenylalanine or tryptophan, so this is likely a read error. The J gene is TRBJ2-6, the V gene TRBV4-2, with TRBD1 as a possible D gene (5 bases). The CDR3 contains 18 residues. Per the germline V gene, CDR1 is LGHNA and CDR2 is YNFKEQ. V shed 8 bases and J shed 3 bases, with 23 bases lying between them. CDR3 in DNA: TGTGCCAGCCGGCCTTGGGGCAGCTTCGCCGGTGGGGCCAACGTCCTGACTCTC. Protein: CASRPWGSFAGGANVLTL.

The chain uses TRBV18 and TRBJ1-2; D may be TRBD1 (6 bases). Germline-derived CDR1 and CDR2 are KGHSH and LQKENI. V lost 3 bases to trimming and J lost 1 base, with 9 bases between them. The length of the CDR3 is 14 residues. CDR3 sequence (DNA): TGTGCCAGCTCACCCTCGGACAGTAACTATGGCTACACCTTC. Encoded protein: CASSPSDSNYGYTF.

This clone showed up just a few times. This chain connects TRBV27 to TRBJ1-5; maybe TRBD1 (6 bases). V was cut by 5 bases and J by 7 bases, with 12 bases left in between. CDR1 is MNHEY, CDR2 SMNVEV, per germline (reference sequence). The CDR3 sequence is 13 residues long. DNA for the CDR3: TGTGCCAGCAGTAAACGGGACAACCAGCCCCAGCATTTT. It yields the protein CASSKRDNQPQHF.

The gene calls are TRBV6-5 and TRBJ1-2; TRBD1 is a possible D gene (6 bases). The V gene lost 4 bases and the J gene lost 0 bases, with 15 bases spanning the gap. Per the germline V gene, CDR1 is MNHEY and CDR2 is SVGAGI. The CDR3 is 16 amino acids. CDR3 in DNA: TGTGCCAGCAGTTCCCAGGGGCGGACCCCTAACTATGGCTACACCTTC. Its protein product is CASSSQGRTPNYGYTF.

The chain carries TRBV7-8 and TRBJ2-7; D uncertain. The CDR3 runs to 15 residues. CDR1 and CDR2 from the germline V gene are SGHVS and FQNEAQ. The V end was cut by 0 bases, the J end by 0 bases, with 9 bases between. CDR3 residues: CASSLAYADSYEQYF. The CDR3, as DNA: TGTGCCAGCAGCTTAGCGTACGCAGACTCCTACGAGCAGTACTTC.

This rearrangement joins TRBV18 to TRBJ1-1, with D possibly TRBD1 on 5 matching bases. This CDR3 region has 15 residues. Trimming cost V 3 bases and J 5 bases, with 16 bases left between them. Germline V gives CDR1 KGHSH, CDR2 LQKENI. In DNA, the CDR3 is TGTGCCAGCTCACCTCTTGGTGGGGAGGGGACTGAAGCTTTCTTT. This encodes CASSPLGGEGTEAFF.

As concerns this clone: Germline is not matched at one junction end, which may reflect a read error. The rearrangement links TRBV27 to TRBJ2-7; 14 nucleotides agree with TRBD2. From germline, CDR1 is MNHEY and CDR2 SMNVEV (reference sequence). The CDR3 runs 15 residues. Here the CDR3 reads CAGSLGLAGEREQYF. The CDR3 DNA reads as TGTGCCGGCAGTCTGGGACTAGCGGGAGAGAGGGAGCAGTACTTC.